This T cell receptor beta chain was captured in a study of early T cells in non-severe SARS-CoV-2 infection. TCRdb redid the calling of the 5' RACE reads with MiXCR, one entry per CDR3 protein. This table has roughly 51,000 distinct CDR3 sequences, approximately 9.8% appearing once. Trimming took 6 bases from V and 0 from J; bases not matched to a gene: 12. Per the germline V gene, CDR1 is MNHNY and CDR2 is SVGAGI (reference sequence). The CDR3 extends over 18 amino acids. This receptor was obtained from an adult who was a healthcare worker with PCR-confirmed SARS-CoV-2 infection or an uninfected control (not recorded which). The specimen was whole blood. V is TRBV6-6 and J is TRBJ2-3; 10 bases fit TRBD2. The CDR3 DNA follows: TGTGCCAGCAGCACTTGGACTAGCGGTAAATTAAGCACAGATACGCAGTATTTT. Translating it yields CASSTWTSGKLSTDTQYF.